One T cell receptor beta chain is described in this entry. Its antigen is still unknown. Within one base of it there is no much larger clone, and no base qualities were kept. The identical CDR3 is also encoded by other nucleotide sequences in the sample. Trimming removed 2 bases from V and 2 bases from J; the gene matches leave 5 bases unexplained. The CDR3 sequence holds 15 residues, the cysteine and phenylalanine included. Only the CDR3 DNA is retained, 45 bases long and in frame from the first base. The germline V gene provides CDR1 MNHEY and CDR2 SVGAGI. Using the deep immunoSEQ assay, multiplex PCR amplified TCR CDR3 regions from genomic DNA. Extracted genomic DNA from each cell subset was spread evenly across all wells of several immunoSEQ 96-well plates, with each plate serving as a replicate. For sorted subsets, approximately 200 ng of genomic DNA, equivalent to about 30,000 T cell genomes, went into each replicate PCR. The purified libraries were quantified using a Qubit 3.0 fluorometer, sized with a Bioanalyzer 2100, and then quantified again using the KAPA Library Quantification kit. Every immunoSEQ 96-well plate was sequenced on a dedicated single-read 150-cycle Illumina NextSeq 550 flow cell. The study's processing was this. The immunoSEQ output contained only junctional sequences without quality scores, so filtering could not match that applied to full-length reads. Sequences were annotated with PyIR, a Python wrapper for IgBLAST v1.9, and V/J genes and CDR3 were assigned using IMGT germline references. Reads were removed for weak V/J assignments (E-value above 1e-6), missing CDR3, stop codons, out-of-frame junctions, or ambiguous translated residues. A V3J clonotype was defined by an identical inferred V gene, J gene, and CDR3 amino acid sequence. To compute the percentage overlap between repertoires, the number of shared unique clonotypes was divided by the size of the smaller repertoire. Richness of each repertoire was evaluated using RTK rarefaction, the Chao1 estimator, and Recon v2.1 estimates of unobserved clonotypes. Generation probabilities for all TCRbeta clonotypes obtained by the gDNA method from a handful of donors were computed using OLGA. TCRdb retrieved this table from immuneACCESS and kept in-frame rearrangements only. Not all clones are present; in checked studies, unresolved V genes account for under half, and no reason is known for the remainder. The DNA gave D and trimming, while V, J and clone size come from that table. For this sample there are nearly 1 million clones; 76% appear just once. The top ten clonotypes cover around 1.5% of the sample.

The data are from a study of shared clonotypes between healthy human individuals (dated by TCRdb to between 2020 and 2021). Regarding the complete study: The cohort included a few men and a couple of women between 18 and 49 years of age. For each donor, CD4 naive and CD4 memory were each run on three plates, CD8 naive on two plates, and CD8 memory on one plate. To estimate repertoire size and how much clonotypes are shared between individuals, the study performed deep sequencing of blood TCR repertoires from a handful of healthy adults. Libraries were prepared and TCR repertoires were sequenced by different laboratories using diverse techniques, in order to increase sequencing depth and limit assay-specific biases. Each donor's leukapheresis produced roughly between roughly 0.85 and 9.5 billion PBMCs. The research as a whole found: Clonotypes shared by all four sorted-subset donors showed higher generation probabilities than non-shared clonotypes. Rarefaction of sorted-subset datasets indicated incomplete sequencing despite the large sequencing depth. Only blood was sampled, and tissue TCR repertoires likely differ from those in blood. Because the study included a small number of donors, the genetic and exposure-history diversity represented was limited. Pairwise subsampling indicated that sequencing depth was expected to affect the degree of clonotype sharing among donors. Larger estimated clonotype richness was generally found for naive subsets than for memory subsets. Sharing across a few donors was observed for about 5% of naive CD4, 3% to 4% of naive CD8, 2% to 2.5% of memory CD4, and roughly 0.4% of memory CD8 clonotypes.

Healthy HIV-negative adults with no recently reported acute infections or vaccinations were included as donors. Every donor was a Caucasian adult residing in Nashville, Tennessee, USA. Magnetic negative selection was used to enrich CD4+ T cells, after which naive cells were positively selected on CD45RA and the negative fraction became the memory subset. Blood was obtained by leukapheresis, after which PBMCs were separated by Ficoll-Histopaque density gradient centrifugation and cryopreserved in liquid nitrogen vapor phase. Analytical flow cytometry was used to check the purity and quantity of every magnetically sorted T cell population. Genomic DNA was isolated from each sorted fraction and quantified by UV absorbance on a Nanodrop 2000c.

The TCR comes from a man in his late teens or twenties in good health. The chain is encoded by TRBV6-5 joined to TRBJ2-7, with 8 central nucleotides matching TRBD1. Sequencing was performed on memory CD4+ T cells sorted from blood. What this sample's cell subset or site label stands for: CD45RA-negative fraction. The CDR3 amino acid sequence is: CASSYAPGGTYEQYF. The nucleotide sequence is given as TGTGCCAGCAGTTACGCGCCAGGGGGCACCTACGAGCAGTACTTC.